This TCR beta chain came from a study of control samples from healthy donors and cancer patients. Looked up from germline, CDR1 is SEHNR and CDR2 is FQNEAQ (reference sequence). The CDR3 has 13 residues. V was trimmed by 1 base and J by 5 bases, leaving 6 bases between them. Here immunoSEQ multiplex PCR was the method, and the copy in TCRdb shows in-frame clones only, minus some. The sample comprises roughly 370,000 clones, over 75% of which are singletons, and around 6.4% rests with the top ten. The rearrangement joins TRBV7-9 to TRBJ2-1; D gene uncertain. What was sequenced was PBMCs. The sequence was obtained from a man aged 35-49 years with head and neck cancer. CDR3 region: CASSLVTHNEQFF. CDR3 nucleotides: TGTGCCAGCAGCTTAGTGACCCACAATGAGCAGTTCTTC. Combining the CDR3 with reference TRBV7-9 and TRBJ2-1 gives the whole variable domain DTGVSQNPRHKITKRGQNVTFRCDPISEHNRLYWYRQTLGQGPEFLTYFQNEAQLEKSRLLSDRFSAERPKGSFSTLEIQRTEQGDSAMYLCASSLVTHNEQFFGPGTRLTVL.